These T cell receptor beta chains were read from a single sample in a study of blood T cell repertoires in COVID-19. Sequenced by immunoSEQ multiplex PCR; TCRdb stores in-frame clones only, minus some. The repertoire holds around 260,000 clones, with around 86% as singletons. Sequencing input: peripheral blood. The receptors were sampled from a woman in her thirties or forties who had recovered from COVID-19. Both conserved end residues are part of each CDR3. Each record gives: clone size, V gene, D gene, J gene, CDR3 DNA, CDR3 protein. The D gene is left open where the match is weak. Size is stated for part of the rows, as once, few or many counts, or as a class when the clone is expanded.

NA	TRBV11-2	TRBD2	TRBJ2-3	TGTGCCAGCAGCTTAGTAGCGGGGGAGAGCACAGATACGCAGTATTTT	CASSLVAGESTDTQYF
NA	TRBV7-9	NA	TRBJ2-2	TGTGCCAGCAGACTCTCCGGGACTTCCACCGGGGAGCTGTTTTTT	CASRLSGTSTGELFF
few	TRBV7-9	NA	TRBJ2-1	TGTGCCAGCAACAGGGTTGGTGGTGAGCAGTTCTTC	CASNRVGGEQFF
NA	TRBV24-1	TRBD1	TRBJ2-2	TGTGCCACCAGTGAAGAGACAGGGATCACCGGGGAGCTGTTTTTT	CATSEETGITGELFF
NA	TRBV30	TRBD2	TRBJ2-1	TGTGCCTGGTGCCCACGGCAGGCAATAGTACTAGCGGGAGTTTTTGAGAATGAGCAGTTCTTC	CAWCPRQAIVLAGVFENEQFF
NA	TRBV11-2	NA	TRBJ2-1	TGTGCCAGCAGCTTAGATCCCGAGCGCGACGCCAGTTACAATGAGCAGTTCTTC	CASSLDPERDASYNEQFF
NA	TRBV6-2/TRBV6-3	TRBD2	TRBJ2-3	TGTGCCAGCAGTTACGAGGGCGGGAGGGTAACAGATACGCAGTATTTT	CASSYEGGRVTDTQYF
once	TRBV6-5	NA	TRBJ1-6	TGTGCCAGCTGGGGGGGCGATTCAGGTTCACCCCTCCACTTT	CASWGGDSGSPLHF
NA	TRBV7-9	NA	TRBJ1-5	TGTGCCAGCAGCACAGCTGGTCAGCCCCAGCATTTT	CASSTAGQPQHF
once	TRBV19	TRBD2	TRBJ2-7	TGTGCCAGTAGTATAGCGAGGGAGGGCGAGCAGTACTTC	CASSIAREGEQYF
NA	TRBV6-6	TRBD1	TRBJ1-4	TGTGCCAGCAGCTTCGGGACAGGGGATGAAAAACTGTTTTTT	CASSFGTGDEKLFF
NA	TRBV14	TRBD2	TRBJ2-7	TGTGCCAGCAGCCCCGGGACTAGGGATAACGAGCAGTACTTC	CASSPGTRDNEQYF
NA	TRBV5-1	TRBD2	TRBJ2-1	TGCGCCAGCAGCCCCGGGGGGAGTGCGTCCTACAATGAGCAGTTCTTC	CASSPGGSASYNEQFF
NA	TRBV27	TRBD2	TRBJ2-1	TGTGCCAGCAGGCCGGGGACTAGCGGGCACAGGGAGTTCTTC	CASRPGTSGHREFF
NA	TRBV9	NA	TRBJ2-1	TGTGCCAGCAGCGTAGTGTCAGCGGGTGAGCAGTTCTTC	CASSVVSAGEQFF
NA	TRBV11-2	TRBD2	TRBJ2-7	TGTGCCAGCAGCTTAGCGCGCGGGAGGGCCCACGAGCAGTACTTC	CASSLARGRAHEQYF
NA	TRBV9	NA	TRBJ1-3	TGTGCCAGCAGCGTAGTGCAGGGCTCTGGAAACACCATATATTTT	CASSVVQGSGNTIYF
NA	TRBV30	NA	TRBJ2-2	TGTGCCTGGCAGAACACCGGGGAGCTGTTTTTT	CAWQNTGELFF
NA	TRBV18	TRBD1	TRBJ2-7	TGTGCCAGCTCACCCTCCGCGACAGGGTATTACGAGCAGTACTTC	CASSPSATGYYEQYF
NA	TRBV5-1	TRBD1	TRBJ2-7	TGCGCCAGCAGCTCGACAGGGGGCTCCTACGAGCAGTACTTC	CASSSTGGSYEQYF
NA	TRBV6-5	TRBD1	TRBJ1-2	TGTGCCAGCACTTCCCGACAGGGGGCTAACTATGGCTACACCTTC	CASTSRQGANYGYTF
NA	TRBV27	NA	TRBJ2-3	TGTGCCAGCAGCTCCCCCCGCGGGAGCACAGATACGCAGTATTTT	CASSSPRGSTDTQYF
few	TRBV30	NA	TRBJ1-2	TGTGCCTGCAGGGGCGAAGAGTGGTATGGCTACACCTTC	CACRGEEWYGYTF
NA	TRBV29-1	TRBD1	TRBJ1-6	TGCAGCGTTGAGATCCCTGAACAGGGGGTGAGGACACCCCTCCACTTT	CSVEIPEQGVRTPLHF
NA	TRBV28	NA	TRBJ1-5	TGTGCCAGCAGTCTCCACAGGGACCATCAGCCCCAGCATTTT	CASSLHRDHQPQHF
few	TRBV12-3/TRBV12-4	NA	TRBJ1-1	TGTGCCAGCAGCAGGGGACCCGAAGCTTTCTTT	CASSRGPEAFF
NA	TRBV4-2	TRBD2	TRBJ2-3	TGTGCCAGCCCCCCTGGGACAGAAAGACCCTCGGGACTAGCGGGGCCCCCTGAAGATACGCAGTATTTT	CASPPGTERPSGLAGPPEDTQYF
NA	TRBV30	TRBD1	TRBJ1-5	TGTGCCTGGACCAACGGGACAGGGGTTCAGCCCCAGCATTTT	CAWTNGTGVQPQHF
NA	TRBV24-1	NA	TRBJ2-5	TGTGCCACCAGTGTGGAGGGGACTTTCGAGACCCAGTACTTC	CATSVEGTFETQYF
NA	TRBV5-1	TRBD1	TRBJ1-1	TGCGCCAGCAGCTTAGGACAGGGGGGCACAGCTTTCTTT	CASSLGQGGTAFF
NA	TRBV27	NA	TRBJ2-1	TGTGCCAGCAGTTTATCGAGGGATTACAATGAGCAGTTCTTC	CASSLSRDYNEQFF
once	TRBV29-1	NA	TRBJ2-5	TGCAGCGCCGACGGGGTTGGGGAGACCCAGTACTTC	CSADGVGETQYF
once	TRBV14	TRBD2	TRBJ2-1	TGTGCCAGCAGCCAAGATTTAGGCGGGAGGCTGGAGCAGTTCTTC	CASSQDLGGRLEQFF
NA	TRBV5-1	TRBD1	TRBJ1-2	TGCGCCAGCAGCCAGGGACAGGAGACATACGAGAAAGGCTACACCTTC	CASSQGQETYEKGYTF
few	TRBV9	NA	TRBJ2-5	TGTGCCAGCAGCGTAGCAGGGGAGACCCAGTACTTC	CASSVAGETQYF
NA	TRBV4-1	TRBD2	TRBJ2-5	TGCGCCAGCAGCCAAGATGGCGGGAGGGGAGAGACCCAGTACTTC	CASSQDGGRGETQYF
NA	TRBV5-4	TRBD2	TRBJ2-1	TGTGCCAGCAGCTTGGAGAGCGGGACCTACAATGAGCAGTTCTTC	CASSLESGTYNEQFF
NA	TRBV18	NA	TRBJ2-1	TGTGCCAGCTCACCACCGGGTCAGGGTAGACACAATGAGCAGTTCTTC	CASSPPGQGRHNEQFF
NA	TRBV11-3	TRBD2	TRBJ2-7	TGTGCCAGCAGCTTATCGGCTAGCGGGATAAACTACGAGCAGTACTTC	CASSLSASGINYEQYF
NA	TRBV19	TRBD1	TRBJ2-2	TGTGCCAGTAGTAACGGGGACAGATACACCGGGGAGCTGTTTTTT	CASSNGDRYTGELFF
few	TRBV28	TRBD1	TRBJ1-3	TGTGCCAGCAGTGCCCACAGGGGAGCGGGAAACACCATATATTTT	CASSAHRGAGNTIYF
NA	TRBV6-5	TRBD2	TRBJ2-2	TGTGCCAGCAGTCAATCTAGCGGGGCCGGGGAGCTGTTTTTT	CASSQSSGAGELFF
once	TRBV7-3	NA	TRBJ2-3	TGTGCCAGCAGCCCGGGACTCCGCACAGATACGCAGTATTTT	CASSPGLRTDTQYF
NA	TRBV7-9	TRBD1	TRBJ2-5	TGTGCCAGCAGCTTGGACAGGGCGCGAGAGACCCAGTACTTC	CASSLDRARETQYF
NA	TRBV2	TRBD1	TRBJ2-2	TGTGCCAGCAAGGGACAGGGCCCCGGGGAGCTGTTTTTT	CASKGQGPGELFF
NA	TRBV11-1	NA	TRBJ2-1	TGTGCCAGCAGCCAAGCCGCTGAGTGGGGCCAGTTCTTC	CASSQAAEWGQFF
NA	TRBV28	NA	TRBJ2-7	TGTGCCAGCAGTTTAGGACAGTCGTTCTCCTACGAGCAGTACTTC	CASSLGQSFSYEQYF
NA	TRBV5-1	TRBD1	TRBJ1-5	TGCGCCAGCAGCACCGGGACAGGGATTCAGCCCCAGCATTTT	CASSTGTGIQPQHF
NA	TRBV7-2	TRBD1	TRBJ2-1	TGTGCCAGCAGCTTAAGCCGGGACAGGGGGCACGGGAATAAGCAGTTCTTC	CASSLSRDRGHGNKQFF
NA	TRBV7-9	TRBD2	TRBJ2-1	TGTGCCAGCAGCTTTAGACGGGGACTAGCGGGAGTCATGAACAATGAGCAGTTCTTC	CASSFRRGLAGVMNNEQFF